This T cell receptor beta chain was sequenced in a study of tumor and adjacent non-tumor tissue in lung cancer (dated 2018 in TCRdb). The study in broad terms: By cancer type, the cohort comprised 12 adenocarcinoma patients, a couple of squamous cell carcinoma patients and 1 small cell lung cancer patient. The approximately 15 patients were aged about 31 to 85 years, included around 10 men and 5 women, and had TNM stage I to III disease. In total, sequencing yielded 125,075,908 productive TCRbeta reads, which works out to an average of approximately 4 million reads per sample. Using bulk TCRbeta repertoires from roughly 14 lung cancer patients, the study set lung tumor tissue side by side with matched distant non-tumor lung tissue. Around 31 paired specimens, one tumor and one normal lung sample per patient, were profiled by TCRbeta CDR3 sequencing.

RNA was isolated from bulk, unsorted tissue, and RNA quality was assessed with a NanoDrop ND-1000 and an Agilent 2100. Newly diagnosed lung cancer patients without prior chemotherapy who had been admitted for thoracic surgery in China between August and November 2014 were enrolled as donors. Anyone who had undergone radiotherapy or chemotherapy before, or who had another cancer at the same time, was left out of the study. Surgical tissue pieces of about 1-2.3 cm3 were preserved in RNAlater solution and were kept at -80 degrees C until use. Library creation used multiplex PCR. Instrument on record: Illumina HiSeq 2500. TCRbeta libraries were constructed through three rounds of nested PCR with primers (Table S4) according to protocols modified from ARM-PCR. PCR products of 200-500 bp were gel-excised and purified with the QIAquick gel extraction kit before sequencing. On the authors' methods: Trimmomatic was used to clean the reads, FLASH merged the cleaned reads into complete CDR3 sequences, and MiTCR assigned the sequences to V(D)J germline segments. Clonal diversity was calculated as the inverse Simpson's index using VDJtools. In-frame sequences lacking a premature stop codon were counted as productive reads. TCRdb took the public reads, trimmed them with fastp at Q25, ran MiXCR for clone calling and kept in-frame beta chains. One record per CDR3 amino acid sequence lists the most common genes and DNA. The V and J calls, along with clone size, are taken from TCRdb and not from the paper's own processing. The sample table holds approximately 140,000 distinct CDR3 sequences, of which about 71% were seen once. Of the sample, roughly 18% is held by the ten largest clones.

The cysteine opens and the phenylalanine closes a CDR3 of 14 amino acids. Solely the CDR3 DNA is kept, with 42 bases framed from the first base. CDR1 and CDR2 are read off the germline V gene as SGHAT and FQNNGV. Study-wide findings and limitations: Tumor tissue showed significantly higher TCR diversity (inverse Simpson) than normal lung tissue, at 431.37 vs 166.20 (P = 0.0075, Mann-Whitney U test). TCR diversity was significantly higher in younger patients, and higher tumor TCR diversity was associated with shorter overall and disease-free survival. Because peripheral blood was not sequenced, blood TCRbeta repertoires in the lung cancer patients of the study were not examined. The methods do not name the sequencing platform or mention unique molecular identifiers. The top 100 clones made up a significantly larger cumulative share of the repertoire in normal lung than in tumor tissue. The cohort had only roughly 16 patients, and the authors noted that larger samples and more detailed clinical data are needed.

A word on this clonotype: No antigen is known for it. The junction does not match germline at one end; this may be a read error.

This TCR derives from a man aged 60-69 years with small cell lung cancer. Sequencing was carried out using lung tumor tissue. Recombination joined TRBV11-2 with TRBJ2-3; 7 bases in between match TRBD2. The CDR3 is CTSILAGETDTQYF. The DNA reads TGCACCAGCATCTTAGCGGGTGAAACAGATACACAGTATTTT. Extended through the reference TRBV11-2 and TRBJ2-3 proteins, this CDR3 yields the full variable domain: EAGVAQSPRYKIIEKRQSVAFWCNPISGHATLYWYQQILGQGPKLLIQFQNNGVVDDSQLPKDRFSAERLKGVDSTLKIQPAKLEDSAVYLCTSILAGETDTQYFGPGTRLTVL.